This TCR beta chain stems from a study of OX40 agonist ivuxolimab in advanced cancers. TCRdb's table, derived via immunoSEQ multiplex PCR, lists solely in-frame clones and lacks some. The sample has fewer than 25,000 clones; about 83% are singletons. This clone occurred once. This CDR3 spans 17 amino acids. Trimming cost V 4 bases and J 1 base, with 17 bases left between them. The V gene's germline CDR1 is LNHNV and CDR2 YYDKDF (reference sequence). This specimen consisted of CD4+ or CD8+ T cells sorted from blood, obtained in a trial of the OX40 agonist ivuxolimab. This rearrangement joins TRBV15 to TRBJ2-4, with a weak D call TRBD1 (6 bases). The sequence derives from an adult with an advanced solid tumor such as melanoma, head and neck, liver or kidney cancer. The CDR3 sequence: CATSKTPGAWAKNIQYF. The CDR3 nucleotides are TGTGCCACCAGCAAAACCCCAGGGGCTTGGGCCAAAAACATTCAGTACTTC.